Each of the 28 T cell receptor beta chains below was sequenced from the same sample in a study of blood T cells in healthy people across ages. The use of a sample-barcoded 5' primer and a J-beta primer mix characterized a second PCR of about 7 to 12 cycles. TCRdb itself ran the 5' RACE reads through MiXCR, one entry per CDR3 protein. The sample has about 1.6 million distinct CDR3 sequences; roughly 30% are singletons. Sequencing input: blood. The receptors here all came from a woman in her twenties or thirties in good health.

In its sample, this clonotype was seen many times. The chain combines TRBV6-1 with TRBJ1-2, with D maybe TRBD1 (6 bases). The CDR3 runs to 12 residues. Trimming removed 11 bases from V and 8 bases from J, with 18 bases in between. CDR1 and CDR2 from the germline V gene are MNHNS and SASEGT. The CDR3 sequence: CAGHGQKSGYTF. The CDR3 DNA sequence: TGTGCCGGCCACGGACAGAAGTCAGGCTACACCTTC.

The sample holds a few counts of this clonotype. The J gene is TRBJ2-7, the V gene TRBV13; D is perhaps TRBD1 or TRBD2 (8 bases each). The V and J ends lost 5 bases and 2 bases respectively, with 16 bases between them. This CDR3 has 15 amino acids. CDR1 is PRHDT, CDR2 FYEKMQ, per germline (reference sequence). The CDR3 DNA is TGTGCCAGCAGCCGGGAGGGACAGGTGCCCTACGAGCAGTACTTC. Its protein product is CASSREGQVPYEQYF.

The V and J genes are TRBV7-9 and TRBJ1-2, with 7 nucleotides matching TRBD1. Trimming removed 5 bases from V and 8 bases from J; junction bases left unmatched: 20. Germline CDR1 reads SEHNR; CDR2 reads FQNEAQ (reference sequence). The CDR3 has 17 residues. CDR3 amino acids: CASSNKIMGGGGLGYTF. DNA of the CDR3: TGTGCCAGCAGCAACAAAATCATGGGAGGGGGCGGTCTAGGCTACACCTTC.

This clonotype was seen only a few times. The gene calls are TRBV5-1 and TRBJ1-2; D may be TRBD1 (5 bases). V shed 0 bases and J shed 4 bases, with 13 bases lying between them. The CDR3 covers 15 residues. The germline V gene encodes CDR1 SGHRS and CDR2 YFSETQ. The CDR3 DNA reads TGCGCCAGCAGCTTGGGATACGGGGGTGGCTATGGCTACACCTTC. Translated: CASSLGYGGGYGYTF. The variable domain in full, with the rest retrieved from reference TRBV5-1 and TRBJ1-2, is KAGVTQTPRYLIKTRGQQVTLSCSPISGHRSVSWYQQTPGQGLQFLFEYFSETQRNKGNFPGRFSGRQFSNSRSEMNVSTLELGDSALYLCASSLGYGGGYGYTFGSGTRLTVV.

The chain combines TRBV5-1 with TRBJ2-5; D unclear. This CDR3 is built from 12 residues. The V gene's germline CDR1 is SGHRS and CDR2 YFSETQ. With 7 bases removed from V and 1 base from J, the gap between germline ends came to 8 bases. CDR3 nucleotide sequence: TGCGCCAGCGAGTTGGGCCAAGAGACCCAGTACTTC. Encoded protein: CASELGQETQYF.

The chain recombines TRBV7-2 with TRBJ1-1, with D perhaps TRBD1 (6 bases). The CDR3 is 15 residues long. In germline, CDR1 is SGHTA, CDR2 FQGNSA. V lost 2 bases, J lost 2 bases, and 12 bases lay in between. CDR3 region: CASSLLGGHNTEAFF. CDR3 bases: TGTGCCAGCAGCTTATTAGGGGGACACAACACTGAAGCTTTCTTT.

This clonotype was seen more than once but under ten times. This rearrangement joins TRBV7-6 to TRBJ2-5; D unresolved. The J call is in doubt because the DNA end fits TRBJ2-7 better. The germline CDR1 and CDR2 sequences are SGHVS and FNYEAQ. The CDR3 contains 14 residues. The CDR3 sequence: CASSSQSHPNEQYF. The CDR3, as DNA: TGTGCCAGCAGCTCCCAGAGCCACCCGAACGAGCAGTACTTC.

This clonotype has a handful of counts. The CDR3 DNA follows: TGTGCCAGCAGCTTAGGTAAGGGGCCAAACACTGAAGCTTTCTTT. Amino acids: CASSLGKGPNTEAFF. The chain couples TRBV7-6 to TRBJ1-1, with a tentative D call TRBD1 (5 bases). The V and J ends lost 1 base and 2 bases respectively, with 11 bases between them. Germline assignment: CDR1 SGHVS and CDR2 FNYEAQ. The CDR3 runs to 15 residues.

This rearrangement joins TRBV20-1 to TRBJ2-3; TRBD2 might be the D (6 bases). The germline gives CDR1 DFQATT, CDR2 SNEGSKA (reference sequence). V was cut by 0 bases and J by 2 bases, with 12 bases left in between. There are 15 residues in the CDR3. CDR3 in DNA: TGCAGTGCTAGAGAGGGGGGAGAGACCACAGATACGCAGTATTTT. Translation: CSAREGGETTDTQYF.

This chain joins TRBV29-1 and TRBJ1-1; tentative D call: TRBD1 (6 bases). In germline, CDR1 is SQVTM, CDR2 ANQGSEA. Trimming pared 7 bases from V and 1 base from J, leaving 13 bases between. This CDR3 is 13 amino acids long. CDR3 protein: CSAGDRRNTEAFF. The CDR3 coding sequence is TGCAGCGCTGGAGACAGGAGGAACACTGAAGCTTTCTTT.

This clonotype showed up just once. The chain links TRBV27 to TRBJ1-5; 8 nucleotides line up with TRBD1. Losses at the gene ends were 8 bases for V and 6 bases for J; bases not matched to a gene: 9. The CDR3 is 14 residues long. Germline V CDR1 and CDR2: MNHEY, SMNVEV (reference sequence). The CDR3 nucleotides read TGTGCCAGCCGAACGGGACAGGCCGGTCAGCCCCAGCATTTT. This sequence encodes CASRTGQAGQPQHF.

This clonotype was counted a few times. This chain connects TRBV4-1 to TRBJ1-6; D call uncertain. Trimming stripped 2 bases from V and 7 bases from J, with 12 bases between. The CDR3 length is 15 residues. Germline CDR1 and CDR2: MGHRA and YSYEKL. The DNA of the CDR3 is TGCGCCAGCAGCCAACCCCGTGAGAGAAATTCACCCCTCCACTTT. Translated: CASSQPRERNSPLHF.

The chain carries TRBV7-9 and TRBJ2-5; TRBD2 agrees at 10 bases. The germline V gene has CDR1 SEHNR and CDR2 FQNEAQ (reference sequence). CDR3 length: 17 amino acids. Trimming took 1 base from V and 5 from J; bases not matched to a gene: 10. As DNA, the CDR3 is TGTGCCAGCAGCTTAGAGCTCCTAGCGGGGGCAGAGGAGACCCAGTACTTC. Encoded protein: CASSLELLAGAEETQYF.

The chain links TRBV10-3 to TRBJ1-3; D is undetermined. There are 13 residues in the CDR3. V lost 7 bases, J lost 4 bases, and 11 bases lay in between. CDR1 and CDR2 (germline): ENHRY, SYGVKD. The CDR3 region is CAIKPGEGNTIYF. The CDR3 DNA follows: TGTGCCATCAAGCCGGGAGAAGGAAACACCATATATTTT.

The chain has TRBV12-3 or TRBV12-4 and TRBJ2-3; tentatively, D is TRBD1 or TRBD2 (5 bases each). This CDR3 spans 16 amino acids. Trimming took off 4 bases at V and 1 base at J, with 15 bases between the two ends. The CDR3: CASSWGLGVGTDTQYF. The CDR3 DNA sequence: TGTGCCAGCAGTTGGGGCCTGGGGGTCGGCACAGATACGCAGTATTTT.

The V call is TRBV9, the J call TRBJ1-6, with D uncertain. The CDR3 runs 15 residues. Germline V lookup: CDR1 SGDLS, CDR2 YYNGEE. V lost 3 bases and J 9 bases, leaving 16 bases between the germline ends. The CDR3 loop is CASSAGLGWGSPLHF. The DNA for the CDR3 is TGTGCCAGCAGCGCAGGACTGGGCTGGGGTTCACCCCTCCACTTT.

The chain recombines TRBV4-1 with TRBJ2-2; D possibly corresponds to TRBD2 (5 bases). CDR1 and CDR2 (germline): MGHRA, YSYEKL. The CDR3 runs to 16 residues. Trimming pared 1 base from V and 4 bases from J, leaving 13 bases between. DNA of the CDR3: TGCGCCAGCAGCCAAGGAAGAGGGAGAGGCACCGGGGAGCTGTTTTTT. Translating gives CASSQGRGRGTGELFF.

This clonotype was seen a handful of times. The chain links TRBV12-3 or TRBV12-4 to TRBJ2-5, with a weak D call TRBD2 (7 bases). This CDR3 is built from 16 residues. The V and J ends lost 6 bases and 4 bases respectively, with 21 bases between them. CDR3 nucleotide sequence: TGTGCCAGCAGACCCTCGGCGGGGGCGGCGGGAGAGACCCAGTACTTC. Its translation: CASRPSAGAAGETQYF.

The chain employs TRBV20-1 and TRBJ2-7, with 7 bases lining up with TRBD2. CDR1 DFQATT and CDR2 SNEGSKA come from the germline V gene (reference sequence). Losses at the gene ends were 6 bases for V and 0 bases for J; bases not matched to a gene: 5. The CDR3 runs 13 residues. The CDR3 nucleotides are TGCAGTGCCGAGCGGGGATACTCCTACGAGCAGTACTTC. It codes for CSAERGYSYEQYF.

This clonotype was observed a handful of times. This chain uses TRBV20-1 with TRBJ1-2, with D unresolved. V shed 3 bases and J shed 5 bases, with 7 bases lying between them. Germline V gene sequence: CDR1 DFQATT, CDR2 SNEGSKA (reference sequence). CDR3 length equals 11 residues. The CDR3 is CSARAFYGYTF. As DNA, the CDR3 is TGCAGTGCTAGGGCGTTTTATGGCTACACCTTC.

This clonotype has just a few counts. This sequence joins TRBV2 and TRBJ2-1; 9 nucleotides agree with TRBD2. J was trimmed by 2 bases and V by 3 bases; bases with no gene match: 5. The CDR3 is 16 amino acids. Germline V gene sequence: CDR1 SNHLY, CDR2 FYNNEI. The CDR3 nucleotides read TGTGCCAGCAGTGATATAGTAGCGGGAGCCTACAATGAGCAGTTCTTC. Translation gives CASSDIVAGAYNEQFF.

This rearrangement joins TRBV18 to TRBJ2-3; 9 bases fit TRBD2. Germline V CDR1 and CDR2: KGHSH, LQKENI. This CDR3 contains 16 residues. Unmatched junction bases numbered 6, after V lost 3 bases and J lost 2 bases. This chain's CDR3 is CASSPAGTSHTDTQYF. CDR3 DNA: TGTGCCAGCTCACCTGCCGGGACTAGCCACACAGATACGCAGTATTTT.

The chain couples TRBV10-3 to TRBJ2-1; D possibly uses TRBD1 or TRBD2 (5 bases each). CDR1 ENHRY and CDR2 SYGVKD come from the germline V gene. Between the trimmed V and J ends, which lost 10 bases and 10 bases, there was a span of 17 bases. The CDR3 covers 12 residues. This CDR3 reads CATGRLGDEQFF. The DNA for the CDR3 is TGTGCCACCGGGCGGTTGGGGGACGAGCAGTTCTTC.

This clonotype has at least ten counts. This sequence joins TRBV27 and TRBJ1-5; the D is unclear. Germline CDR1 and CDR2: MNHEY and SMNVEV (reference sequence). This CDR3 has 13 amino acids. Between the trimmed V and J ends, which lost 5 bases and 1 base, there was a span of 6 bases. CDR3: CASSPQSNQPQHF. The CDR3 DNA reads TGTGCCAGCAGTCCGCAGAGCAATCAGCCCCAGCATTTT.

This clonotype was seen ten or more times. This rearrangement joins TRBV27 to TRBJ2-6; D gene unclear. Germline CDR1 and CDR2: MNHEY and SMNVEV (reference sequence). V gave up 5 bases and J gave up 0 bases, with 5 bases separating them. This CDR3 spans 14 amino acids. CDR3 region: CASSTISGANVLTF. DNA of the CDR3: TGTGCCAGCAGTACAATCTCTGGGGCCAACGTCCTGACTTTC.

This clonotype was seen a handful of times. The J gene is TRBJ2-5, the V gene TRBV12-3 or TRBV12-4, with D perhaps assigned TRBD1 or TRBD2 (5 bases each). The CDR3 totals 16 residues. Trimming cost V 4 bases and J 2 bases, with 17 bases left between them. Written as DNA, the CDR3 is TGTGCCAGCAGTTCCCAAACGAGGGGCTGGCAAGAGACCCAGTACTTC. It encodes CASSSQTRGWQETQYF.

Comments on this clonotype: At one end the junction does not follow the germline gene, possibly because of a read error. The chain couples TRBV7-6 to TRBJ2-1, with D unclear. There are 14 residues in the CDR3. CDR1 is SGHVS, CDR2 FNYEAQ, per germline. CDR3 residues: CTSSFRLSGNEQFF. In nucleotides, the CDR3 is TGTACCAGCAGCTTTAGGCTCTCAGGCAATGAGCAGTTCTTC.

CDR3 residues: CSARTNRDSPWGIQYF. CDR3 DNA: TGCAGTGCTAGAACTAACCGGGACAGCCCCTGGGGCATTCAGTACTTC. J is TRBJ2-4 and V is TRBV20-1; 7 nucleotides agree with TRBD1. Germline V gene data show CDR1 as DFQATT and CDR2 as SNEGSKA (reference sequence). The V gene end was trimmed by 2 bases and the J gene end by 9 bases; junction bases not matched to a gene: 16. CDR3 length equals 16 residues.